This T cell receptor beta chain was obtained from a study of siplizumab effects on memory and regulatory T cells. The assay covered 100,000 or so TCR templates per sample. The method was immunoSEQ multiplex PCR; TCRdb's version includes in-frame clones alone and lacks a portion of them. The repertoire holds roughly 120,000 clones, with roughly 94% as singletons. The sequenced sample consisted of non-Treg CD4+ T cells sorted from blood. This TCR was sampled from a human donor in good health.

The CDR3 nucleotides are TGTGCCAGCAGCGAGGAGGGACCCAAAGACTGGGCCAACGTCCTGACTTTC. This gives the protein CASSEEGPKDWANVLTF. V and J are TRBV7-9 and TRBJ2-6, with D maybe TRBD2 (6 bases). This CDR3 region has 17 residues. V was shortened by 5 bases and J by 5 bases, with 19 bases between the two germline ends. CDR1 is SEHNR and CDR2 is FQNEAQ in the germline V gene (reference sequence). Full variable domain (outside the CDR3, taken from reference TRBV7-9 and TRBJ2-6): DTGVSQNPRHKITKRGQNVTFRCDPISEHNRLYWYRQTLGQGPEFLTYFQNEAQLEKSRLLSDRFSAERPKGSFSTLEIQRTEQGDSAMYLCASSEEGPKDWANVLTFGAGSRLTVL.